One and the same sample provided the 32 T cell receptor beta chains below, sequenced in a study of OX40 agonist ivuxolimab in advanced cancers. Using immunoSEQ multiplex PCR, the repertoire was profiled, and TCRdb retains in-frame clones only, with some absent. The sample contains 85,000 to 100,000 clones, about 85% of which appear only once. The material sequenced was CD4+ or CD8+ T cells sorted from blood, taken in a trial of the OX40 agonist ivuxolimab. The receptor set was obtained from an adult with an advanced solid tumor such as melanoma, head and neck, liver or kidney cancer.

The rearrangement links TRBV7-9 to TRBJ1-4; TRBD1 is a possible D gene (6 bases). Trimming left V 1 base short and J 5 bases short, with 14 bases between. Germline assignment: CDR1 SEHNR and CDR2 FQNEAQ (reference sequence). This CDR3 is 16 amino acids long. The DNA for the CDR3 is TGTGCCAGCAGCTTAGGTCTTTCTGGGGGCAATGAAAAACTGTTTTTT. Translated, it gives CASSLGLSGGNEKLFF.

Turning to this clone: Different DNA sequences within this sample yield the same CDR3. This chain connects TRBV4-2 to TRBJ2-3; a weak D match, TRBD1 (6 bases). Germline loops: CDR1 LGHNA, CDR2 YNFKEQ. The CDR3 runs to 15 residues. V was cut by 0 bases and J by 0 bases, with 7 bases left in between. The CDR3 spells CASSQDRGSTDTQYF. For the CDR3, the DNA is TGTGCCAGCAGCCAAGATAGGGGGAGCACAGATACGCAGTATTTT.

This chain joins TRBV11-3 and TRBJ1-1; no definite D call. Deletions cut 3 bases from V and 1 base from J, with 6 bases between. The CDR3 sequence is 13 residues long. Looked up from germline, CDR1 is SGHNT and CDR2 is YENEEA. The CDR3, as DNA: TGTGCCAGCAGCTTTGGAGCGAACACTGAAGCTTTCTTT. This encodes CASSFGANTEAFF.

This chain uses TRBV25-1 with TRBJ2-7; D possibly corresponds to TRBD2 (5 bases). The CDR3 extends over 14 amino acids. Looked up from germline, CDR1 is MGHDK and CDR2 is SYGVNS. V lost 0 bases and J lost 6, with 12 bases in between. CDR3 amino acids: CASSEYGEDLEQYF. The CDR3 region has the DNA TGTGCCAGCAGTGAATACGGGGAAGACCTCGAGCAGTACTTC.

This clone was detected only a few times. The chain employs TRBV5-4 and TRBJ2-7; D is unclear. Germline assignment: CDR1 SGHNT and CDR2 YYREEE (reference sequence). Trimming pared 0 bases from V and 6 bases from J, leaving 13 bases between. This CDR3 region has 14 residues. The CDR3 region is CASSLAPSGGEQYF. The CDR3 DNA reads as TGTGCCAGCAGCTTGGCCCCGTCGGGTGGCGAGCAGTACTTC.

The gene calls are TRBV7-2 and TRBJ2-5; D gene unclear. The germline CDR1 and CDR2 sequences are SGHTA and FQGNSA. Between the trimmed V and J ends, which lost 1 base and 2 bases, there was a span of 8 bases. There are 14 residues in the CDR3. CDR3: CASSLVGRQETQYF. The CDR3 DNA follows: TGTGCCAGCAGCTTAGTTGGTAGGCAAGAGACCCAGTACTTC.

This clone was recorded once. CDR3 in amino acids: CASSSRTANYGYTF. The CDR3 DNA follows: TGCGCCAGCAGCTCCCGGACAGCTAACTATGGCTACACCTTC. This chain connects TRBV5-1 to TRBJ1-2, with D possibly being TRBD1 (6 bases). The V gene lost 3 bases and the J gene lost 0 bases, with 9 bases spanning the gap. The length of the CDR3 is 14 residues. CDR1 and CDR2 (germline): SGHRS, YFSETQ.

V and J are TRBV28 and TRBJ1-2; D possibly corresponds to TRBD1 (6 bases). V lost 3 bases to trimming and J lost 1 base, with 21 bases between them. CDR1 and CDR2 (germline): MDHEN, SYDVKM. There are 18 residues in the CDR3. The chain's CDR3 is CASSLIIAGAPYNYGYTF. The DNA for the CDR3 is TGTGCCAGCAGTTTGATAATCGCAGGGGCCCCATATAACTATGGCTACACCTTC.

The chain couples TRBV11-3 to TRBJ2-2; D not resolved. Trimming pared 3 bases from V and 6 bases from J, leaving 8 bases between. CDR1 is SGHNT, CDR2 YENEEA, per germline. CDR3 length equals 13 residues. The CDR3 here is CASSFSGPGELFF. CDR3 coding DNA: TGTGCCAGCAGCTTTTCGGGCCCCGGGGAGCTGTTTTTT.

The CDR3 sequence: CAHKGRETDTQYF. DNA for the CDR3: TGTGCCCACAAGGGCAGGGAGACAGATACGCAGTATTTT. The J gene is TRBJ2-3, the V gene TRBV28; D tentatively fits TRBD1 or TRBD2 (5 bases each). V lost 11 bases, J lost 3 bases, and 15 bases lay in between. CDR1 and CDR2 (germline): MDHEN, SYDVKM. This CDR3 comprises 13 residues.

As concerns this clone: Different DNA sequences within this sample yield the same CDR3. The chain recombines TRBV11-2 with TRBJ2-7; no clear D. The germline CDR1 and CDR2 sequences are SGHAT and FQNNGV. The CDR3 is 13 amino acids. Trimming removed 0 bases at V and 4 bases at J, with 7 bases between. This chain's CDR3 is CASSLDRRYEQYF. CDR3 DNA: TGTGCCAGCAGCTTAGATCGACGGTACGAGCAGTACTTC.

In nucleotides, the CDR3 is TGTGCCAGCAGCTCGGGACAGGGGGCGTGGGAGCAGTACTTC. Residues: CASSSGQGAWEQYF. V usage is TRBV28 and J usage is TRBJ2-7; TRBD1 matches 12 bases. Germline assignment: CDR1 MDHEN and CDR2 SYDVKM. V lost 6 bases to trimming and J lost 7 bases; unmatched junction nucleotides: 7. The CDR3 runs 14 residues. Drawing the rest from reference TRBV28 and TRBJ2-7, the complete variable domain is DVKVTQSSRYLVKRTGEKVFLECVQDMDHENMFWYRQDPGLGLRLIYFSYDVKMKEKGDIPEGYSVSREKKERFSLILESASTNQTSMYLCASSSGQGAWEQYFGPGTRLTVT.

J is TRBJ2-7 and V is TRBV10-2, with D maybe TRBD1 (6 bases). The V end was cut by 4 bases, the J end by 3 bases, with 16 bases between. The CDR3 runs to 15 residues. Germline V gives CDR1 WSHSY, CDR2 SAAADI. The chain's CDR3 is CASSGGTTPDYEQYF. Here the CDR3 DNA reads TGCGCCAGCAGTGGTGGGACAACTCCGGACTACGAGCAGTACTTC.

This clone has only one observation. This chain's CDR3 is CASSEEAGSLNEQFF. The CDR3 DNA is TGTGCCAGCAGCGAAGAAGCGGGATCCCTGAATGAGCAGTTCTTC. The rearrangement joins TRBV7-8 to TRBJ2-1; 7 positions match TRBD2. The V gene's germline CDR1 is SGHVS and CDR2 FQNEAQ. Trimming took 5 bases from V and 7 from J; bases not matched to a gene: 11. The CDR3 is made up of 15 amino acids.

This chain uses TRBV5-1 with TRBJ2-7, with D possibly being TRBD1 or TRBD2 (5 bases each). The CDR3 has 14 amino acids. Germline V CDR1 and CDR2: SGHRS, YFSETQ. V was pared by 3 bases and J by 5 bases, with 15 bases between. CDR3 sequence: CASSWGTLGDEQYF. The CDR3 nucleotides are TGCGCCAGCAGCTGGGGGACCTTGGGAGACGAGCAGTACTTC.

This chain connects TRBV2 to TRBJ2-2, with D perhaps TRBD1 or TRBD2 (5 bases each). The V and J ends lost 7 bases and 4 bases respectively, with 25 bases between them. The length of the CDR3 is 18 residues. Germline V CDR1 and CDR2: SNHLY, FYNNEI. In nucleotides, the CDR3 is TGTGCCAGCACCGCCGGACACACGGGGCATATTGTCACCGGGGAGCTGTTTTTT. Amino acid sequence: CASTAGHTGHIVTGELFF.

The chain combines TRBV30 with TRBJ2-3; D is unresolved. Trimming pared 0 bases from V and 4 bases from J, leaving 11 bases between. The CDR3 spans 14 residues. Germline assignment: CDR1 GTSNPN and CDR2 SVGIG (reference sequence). CDR3: CAWSVFSWADTQYF. CDR3 coding DNA: TGTGCCTGGAGTGTATTCAGTTGGGCAGATACGCAGTATTTT.

V is TRBV6-5 and J is TRBJ2-2; the D is unclear. Deletions cut 7 bases from V and 4 bases from J, with 10 bases between. This CDR3 contains 13 residues. From germline, CDR1 is MNHEY and CDR2 SVGAGI. Here the CDR3 reads CASISPSTGELFF. CDR3 sequence (DNA): TGTGCCAGCATCTCACCCTCCACCGGGGAGCTGTTTTTT.

The V call is TRBV2, the J call TRBJ2-3; D perhaps matches TRBD2 (5 bases). CDR3 length: 17 residues. Trimming took off 5 bases at V and 0 bases at J, with 18 bases between the two ends. The germline V gene has CDR1 SNHLY and CDR2 FYNNEI. The CDR3 DNA reads as TGTGCCAGCAGTCACGCGGACGACCGGACTAGCACAGATACGCAGTATTTT. Translated, it gives CASSHADDRTSTDTQYF. Looking up the rest from reference TRBV2 and TRBJ2-3 gives the full variable domain: EPEVTQTPSHQVTQMGQEVILRCVPISNHLYFYWYRQILGQKVEFLVSFYNNEISEKSEIFDDQFSVERPDGSNFTLKIRSTKLEDSAMYFCASSHADDRTSTDTQYFGPGTRLTVL.

The V call is TRBV29-1, the J call TRBJ2-1; TRBD2 might be the D (5 bases). The CDR3 contains 17 residues. Trimming stripped 8 bases from V and 4 bases from J, with 27 bases between. Germline CDR1 and CDR2: SQVTM and ANQGSEA. The CDR3 nucleotides read TGCAGCACCCACTATGGATCCGGGAAGTGGGCTTACAATGAGCAGTTCTTC. Protein product: CSTHYGSGKWAYNEQFF.

The CDR3 DNA follows: TGTGCCTGGAGTAAAATAAGGAGCGGGGAGCTGTTTTTT. Amino acid sequence: CAWSKIRSGELFF. The rearrangement uses TRBV30 and TRBJ2-2, with unresolved D. Germline assignment: CDR1 GTSNPN and CDR2 SVGIG (reference sequence). The CDR3 totals 13 residues. The V end lost 2 bases, the J end lost 7 bases, and 11 bases lay between the germline ends.

The rearrangement joins TRBV20-1 to TRBJ2-7; D call uncertain. CDR1 is DFQATT and CDR2 is SNEGSKA in the germline V gene (reference sequence). This CDR3 is 11 amino acids long. V lost 2 bases and J 7 bases, leaving 9 bases between the germline ends. The CDR3 nucleotides read TGCAGTGCTAGACTCCCCGGGGAGCAGTACTTC. It specifies CSARLPGEQYF.

The chain uses TRBV2 and TRBJ2-1; no clear D. Trimming removed 5 bases at V and 10 bases at J, with 12 bases between. The germline V gene has CDR1 SNHLY and CDR2 FYNNEI. The CDR3 has 12 residues. As DNA, the CDR3 is TGTGCCAGCAGTCCTGACTGGAGCGAGCAGTTCTTC. Protein: CASSPDWSEQFF. Variable domain in full (rest from reference TRBV2 and TRBJ2-1): EPEVTQTPSHQVTQMGQEVILRCVPISNHLYFYWYRQILGQKVEFLVSFYNNEISEKSEIFDDQFSVERPDGSNFTLKIRSTKLEDSAMYFCASSPDWSEQFFGPGTRLTVL.

The chain combines TRBV15 with TRBJ2-1, with D possibly matching TRBD1 (6 bases). The CDR3 spans 12 residues. V was pared by 8 bases and J by 6 bases, with 11 bases between. Looked up from germline, CDR1 is LNHNV and CDR2 is YYDKDF (reference sequence). The CDR3 DNA is TGTGCCACCCTAACAGGGTCCAATGAGCAGTTCTTC. It yields the protein CATLTGSNEQFF.

This rearrangement joins TRBV5-6 to TRBJ1-1; D is ambiguous. V lost 1 base and J lost 11, with 15 bases in between. CDR1 is SGHDT, CDR2 YYEEEE, per germline. The CDR3 length is 13 residues. CDR3 in amino acids: CASSLWIGGIAFF. The CDR3 DNA follows: TGTGCCAGCAGCTTGTGGATCGGTGGTATTGCTTTCTTT.

The chain couples TRBV5-5 to TRBJ2-3; D might be TRBD2 (5 bases). The CDR3 is made up of 14 amino acids. Germline lookup yields CDR1 SGHKS and CDR2 YYEKEE (reference sequence). V dropped 0 bases and J dropped 2 bases, with 7 bases sitting between them. CDR3 amino acids: CASSLAGFTDTQYF. Written as DNA, the CDR3 is TGTGCCAGCAGCTTGGCGGGGTTCACAGATACGCAGTATTTT.

The rearrangement uses TRBV11-2 and TRBJ2-7, with a possible D match to TRBD1 (6 bases). The CDR3 consists of 15 residues. V lost 3 bases and J 2 bases, leaving 14 bases between the germline ends. Germline V gene sequence: CDR1 SGHAT, CDR2 FQNNGV. The CDR3 region is CASSFGRGIAYEQYF. The DNA for the CDR3 is TGTGCCAGCAGCTTCGGAAGGGGGATTGCCTACGAGCAGTACTTC.

This chain uses TRBV11-2 with TRBJ2-4; D perhaps matches TRBD2 (7 bases). V gave up 0 bases and J gave up 4 bases, with 16 bases separating them. The CDR3 is made up of 17 amino acids. The germline gives CDR1 SGHAT, CDR2 FQNNGV. The CDR3 nucleotides read TGTGCCAGCAGCTTAGATAAGGGGGGGCAGGTTAAAAACATTCAGTACTTC. Residues: CASSLDKGGQVKNIQYF.

The rearrangement uses TRBV19 and TRBJ1-2; TRBD1 might be the D (5 bases). This CDR3 has 14 residues. Germline V gene data show CDR1 as LNHDA and CDR2 as SQIVND (reference sequence). V shed 3 bases and J shed 4 bases, with 12 bases lying between them. The CDR3 protein is CASSIGGGGYGYTF. The CDR3, as DNA: TGTGCCAGTAGTATCGGGGGGGGAGGCTATGGCTACACCTTC. The whole variable domain, filled in from reference TRBV19 and TRBJ1-2, reads DGGITQSPKYLFRKEGQNVTLSCEQNLNHDAMYWYRQDPGQGLRLIYYSQIVNDFQKGDIAEGYSVSREKKESFPLTVTSAQKNPTAFYLCASSIGGGGYGYTFGSGTRLTVV.

The CDR3 nucleotides read TGTGCCAGCAGCCCCCGACAGGGTGCATACGAGCAGTACTTC. Translated: CASSPRQGAYEQYF. V and J are TRBV13 and TRBJ2-7, with 7 bases identical to TRBD1. V lost 5 bases and J lost 4; bases outside the gene matches: 8. This CDR3 has 14 amino acids. Germline V gene sequence: CDR1 PRHDT, CDR2 FYEKMQ (reference sequence). Looking up the rest from reference TRBV13 and TRBJ2-7 gives the full variable domain: AAGVIQSPRHLIKEKRETATLKCYPIPRHDTVYWYQQGPGQDPQFLISFYEKMQSDKGSIPDRFSAQQFSDYHSELNMSSLELGDSALYFCASSPRQGAYEQYFGPGTRLTVT.

V gene TRBV7-2 combines with J gene TRBJ1-5; no firm D call. V was clipped by 1 base and J by 4 bases, with 8 bases between them. CDR1 is SGHTA, CDR2 FQGNSA, per germline. CDR3 length: 14 amino acids. The CDR3 region is CASSLGVRNQPQHF. In nucleotides, the CDR3 is TGTGCCAGCAGCTTAGGAGTACGGAATCAGCCCCAGCATTTT.

This clone has a handful of counts. The chain carries TRBV28 and TRBJ1-5; D may be TRBD1 (5 bases). This CDR3 region has 15 residues. Germline CDR1 MDHEN, CDR2 SYDVKM. The germline V and J ends were trimmed by 3 bases and 0 bases, with 9 bases remaining between them. CDR3 sequence (DNA): TGTGCCAGCAGTTTGGGACGGTATAGCAATCAGCCCCAGCATTTT. Translation gives CASSLGRYSNQPQHF.